The T cell receptor (beta chain) under discussion was sequenced for a study of Ad26.COV2.S vaccination and SARS-CoV-2 variants. Study results and caveats: Vaccine and placebo recipients had comparable breadth of non-spike TCRs. Marked by substantial breadth, spike-specific CD8+ and CD4+ T cell responses were reportedly seen after vaccination.

Profiled with immunoSEQ multiplex PCR; TCRdb holds only in-frame clones, not every one. The profile shows hundreds of thousands of clones, nearly 90% of them singletons. Germline CDR1 KGHDR, CDR2 SFDVKD. Trimming took 3 bases from V and 7 from J, leaving 12 bases between them. This CDR3 has 14 residues. This clone was detected a few times. Antigen specificity is unknown. Indicated treatment: about 20 received Ad26.COV2.S at low or high dose, single or two shots; 5 received placebo; per-sample allocation not given. Samples analyzed were those drawn on day 63 after the first vaccine or placebo injection. A Boston donor was an adult aged 18-55 years.

The sequencing here drew on peripheral blood, taken in a trial of Ad26.COV2.S vaccine versus placebo. The genes are TRBV24-1 and TRBJ1-5; D unclear. The source is a person aged 18 to 65 who received the Ad26.COV2.S COVID-19 vaccine or a placebo. CDR3 amino acids: CATSDGSGRQPQHF. The CDR3 region has the DNA TGTGCCACCAGTGATGGGTCGGGGAGGCAGCCCCAGCATTTT.